The 27 T cell receptor beta chains listed next were all sequenced from one sample in a study of a mutant IDH1 vaccine in newly diagnosed glioma. These receptors are not linked to any known antigen. As for time point: week 35, safety follow-up. Every single dose of the vaccine, 300 ug of mutant IDH1 20-mer peptide, came with topical imiquimod. Libraries were prepared by immunoSEQ multiplex PCR; TCRdb keeps only in-frame clonotypes and omits some of them. Found here are 50,000 to 70,000 clones, roughly four fifths of them singletons; the top ten hold around 4.5%. The starting material was PBMCs, obtained from a glioma patient whose treatment included an IDH1 peptide vaccine. The receptors here all came from a man in his fifties or sixties with glioma.

The table lists this clone with a few counts. The chain joins TRBV5-1 to TRBJ1-1; D is unclear. V was cut by 3 bases and J by 1 base, with 7 bases left in between. The CDR3 length is 13 residues. From germline, CDR1 is SGHRS and CDR2 YFSETQ. The CDR3 DNA reads TGCGCCAGCAGCTGGTCAGGGAACACTGAAGCTTTCTTT. The encoded protein is CASSWSGNTEAFF.

V usage is TRBV7-2 and J usage is TRBJ2-5, with unresolved D. The germline gives CDR1 SGHTA, CDR2 FQGNSA. Trimming pared 9 bases from V and 7 bases from J, leaving 18 bases between. This CDR3 contains 13 residues. The DNA for the CDR3 is TGTGCCAGTAGAGATGGGGTTTCGGGGACCCAGTACTTC. Its protein product is CASRDGVSGTQYF.

The chain couples TRBV7-2 to TRBJ2-5; 7 bases align to TRBD1. The germline V gene has CDR1 SGHTA and CDR2 FQGNSA. This CDR3 contains 14 residues. Unmatched junction bases numbered 5, after V lost 5 bases and J lost 2 bases. The CDR3 sequence is CASSKTGLQETQYF. The CDR3 coding sequence is TGTGCCAGCAGCAAGACAGGGCTTCAAGAGACCCAGTACTTC.

The chain is built from TRBV5-6 and TRBJ2-5; TRBD2 is a possible D gene (5 bases). V shed 0 bases and J shed 3 bases, with 12 bases lying between them. The CDR3 spans 15 residues. Germline V CDR1 and CDR2: SGHDT, YYEEEE. The CDR3 spells CASSLAFSGEETQYF. CDR3 coding DNA: TGTGCCAGCAGCTTGGCGTTCTCCGGGGAAGAGACCCAGTACTTC.

The rearrangement joins TRBV4-1 to TRBJ1-2; TRBD1 agrees at 11 bases. The CDR3 consists of 16 residues. Germline V gene lookup returns CDR1 MGHRA and CDR2 YSYEKL. The V segment lost 2 bases and the J segment 3 bases; nucleotides outside the gene matches: 5. CDR3 DNA: TGCGCCAGCAGCCAACTCGGACAGGGGGCAGACTATGGCTACACCTTC. Its protein is CASSQLGQGADYGYTF.

The chain uses TRBV6-5 and TRBJ1-5, with 9 bases aligning to TRBD1. The CDR3 runs 14 residues. The ends lost 4 bases at V and 9 bases at J; junction bases unmatched: 7. In germline, CDR1 is MNHEY, CDR2 SVGAGI. In DNA, the CDR3 is TGTGCCAGCAGTTCCGGGACAGGGTTCCGGCCCCAGCATTTT. It codes for CASSSGTGFRPQHF.

The CDR3 protein is CSVPSTGFAEAFF. CDR3 nucleotide sequence: TGCAGCGTTCCGTCTACAGGGTTCGCTGAAGCTTTCTTT. The chain is built from TRBV29-1 and TRBJ1-1, with a weak D call TRBD1 (6 bases). The CDR3 runs to 13 residues. Germline V CDR1 and CDR2: SQVTM, ANQGSEA. Trimming took 5 bases from V and 6 from J, leaving 16 bases between them.

This chain connects TRBV5-1 to TRBJ1-5, with D uncertain. Between the trimmed V and J ends, which lost 0 bases and 0 bases, there was a span of 7 bases. This CDR3 comprises 15 residues. Germline lookup yields CDR1 SGHRS and CDR2 YFSETQ. The CDR3 nucleotides read TGCGCCAGCAGCTTGGGCGGGTTTAGCAATCAGCCCCAGCATTTT. It translates to CASSLGGFSNQPQHF.

The chain couples TRBV27 to TRBJ1-2, with 8 bases aligning to TRBD1. From germline, CDR1 is MNHEY and CDR2 SMNVEV (reference sequence). The CDR3 is made up of 13 amino acids. The V and J ends lost 4 bases and 8 bases, in that order; junction bases with no gene match: 6. CDR3 protein: CASSSGQVNGYTF. In nucleotides, the CDR3 is TGTGCCAGCAGTTCGGGACAGGTTAACGGCTACACCTTC.

The chain has TRBV18 and TRBJ2-7; no firm D call. CDR3 length: 12 residues. Trimming took off 6 bases at V and 4 bases at J, with 10 bases between the two ends. CDR1 and CDR2 from the germline V gene are KGHSH and LQKENI. This CDR3 is CASSRPFYEQYF. Here the CDR3 DNA reads TGTGCCAGCTCCCGTCCCTTTTACGAGCAGTACTTC.

This clone was observed a handful of times. The chain links TRBV18 to TRBJ2-3, with D possibly matching TRBD1 (6 bases). Trimming removed 1 base from V and 2 bases from J, with 16 bases in between. The CDR3 has 17 amino acids. CDR1 and CDR2 (germline): KGHSH, LQKENI. The CDR3 DNA sequence: TGTGCCAGCTCACCACGTCTGGGACAAGGGAACACAGATACGCAGTATTTT. Its protein product is CASSPRLGQGNTDTQYF.

The chain joins TRBV5-6 to TRBJ1-6; D gene uncertain. The CDR3 loop spans 14 amino acids. V was cut by 2 bases and J by 5 bases, with 8 bases left in between. The germline gives CDR1 SGHDT, CDR2 YYEEEE. This CDR3 is CASSFRLDNSPLHF. CDR3 bases: TGTGCCAGCAGCTTCAGACTCGATAATTCACCCCTCCACTTT.

The chain recombines TRBV6-1 with TRBJ2-3, with D possibly matching TRBD2 (5 bases). V lost 11 bases and J 3 bases, leaving 15 bases between the germline ends. Germline loops: CDR1 MNHNS, CDR2 SASEGT. This CDR3 is 13 amino acids long. The CDR3 coding sequence is TGTGCCGGAAGGACTGTACTGACAGATACGCAGTATTTT. The encoded protein is CAGRTVLTDTQYF.

The chain combines TRBV7-3 with TRBJ2-7; possible D gene TRBD2, 5 bases. The CDR3 has 14 residues. Trimming cost V 1 base and J 6 bases, with 13 bases left between them. The V gene's germline CDR1 is SGHTA and CDR2 FQGTGA. CDR3 sequence reads: CASSLKMGVGEQYF. In DNA form, the CDR3 reads TGTGCCAGCAGCTTAAAGATGGGAGTGGGCGAGCAGTACTTC. Looking up the rest from reference TRBV7-3 and TRBJ2-7 gives the full variable domain: GAGVSQTPSNKVTEKGKYVELRCDPISGHTALYWYRQSLGQGPEFLIYFQGTGAADDSGLPNDRFFAVRPEGSVSTLKIQRTERGDSAVYLCASSLKMGVGEQYFGPGTRLTVT.

This sequence joins TRBV6-6 and TRBJ1-1, with a weak D call TRBD1 (5 bases). The CDR3 has 14 residues. CDR1 and CDR2 from the germline V gene are MNHNY and SVGAGI (reference sequence). Trimming left V 3 bases short and J 5 bases short, with 13 bases between. The CDR3 nucleotides are TGTGCCAGCAGTTATAGGGCCGAGGGGACTGAAGCTTTCTTT. It translates to CASSYRAEGTEAFF.

CDR3 bases: TGTGCCAGTAGAGCGCGGGGAGGCCTTGAGACCCAGTACTTC. It specifies CASRARGGLETQYF. J is TRBJ2-5 and V is TRBV19; D is perhaps TRBD2 (6 bases). The CDR3 has 14 amino acids. Trimming removed 6 bases from V and 5 bases from J, with 16 bases in between. CDR1 and CDR2 (germline): LNHDA, SQIVND (reference sequence).

V gene TRBV30 combines with J gene TRBJ1-5, with D possibly TRBD1 on 5 matching bases. CDR1 and CDR2 (germline): GTSNPN, SVGIG (reference sequence). With 3 bases removed from V and 4 bases from J, the gap between germline ends came to 16 bases. The CDR3 totals 15 residues. The CDR3 region has the DNA TGTGCCTGGAGCATTGGGGCCTATGGAAATCAGCCCCAGCATTTT. Residues: CAWSIGAYGNQPQHF. The full variable domain, in which reference TRBV30 and TRBJ1-5 provide the parts outside the CDR3, is SQTIHQWPATLVQPVGSPLSLECTVEGTSNPNLYWYRQAAGRGLQLLFYSVGIGQISSEVPQNLSASRPQDRQFILSSKKLLLSDSGFYLCAWSIGAYGNQPQHFGDGTRLSIL.

The chain joins TRBV9 to TRBJ2-7, with 9 bases fitting TRBD1. V shed 0 bases, J shed 5 bases, and the junction held 6 bases outside the gene matches. The CDR3 contains 15 residues. Germline lookup yields CDR1 SGDLS and CDR2 YYNGEE. The CDR3 DNA sequence: TGTGCCAGCAGCGTAGCACAGGGGGCCCTCGACGAGCAGTACTTC. This encodes CASSVAQGALDEQYF.

The rearrangement joins TRBV19 to TRBJ2-2; 7 bases match TRBD1. CDR1 is LNHDA, CDR2 SQIVND, per germline (reference sequence). The CDR3 runs to 14 residues. The ends lost 4 bases at V and 7 bases at J; junction bases unmatched: 6. In DNA form, the CDR3 reads TGTGCCAGTAGTAGCAGGGGGACCGGCGGGGAGCTGTTTTTT. It yields the protein CASSSRGTGGELFF.

This clone has a handful of counts. The chain couples TRBV2 to TRBJ2-2; no reliable D call. The CDR3 consists of 14 residues. V lost 4 bases, J lost 2 bases, and 8 bases lay in between. Germline values: CDR1 SNHLY, CDR2 FYNNEI. The CDR3 reads CASSGLRNTGELFF. DNA for the CDR3: TGTGCCAGCAGTGGACTGAGAAACACCGGGGAGCTGTTTTTT. Full variable domain (remainder filled in from reference TRBV2 and TRBJ2-2): EPEVTQTPSHQVTQMGQEVILRCVPISNHLYFYWYRQILGQKVEFLVSFYNNEISEKSEIFDDQFSVERPDGSNFTLKIRSTKLEDSAMYFCASSGLRNTGELFFGEGSRLTVL.

This clone has only one observation. The chain combines TRBV6-5 with TRBJ1-6; 7 bases are shared with TRBD1. The CDR3 consists of 13 residues. Germline assignment: CDR1 MNHEY and CDR2 SVGAGI. Trimming took 7 bases from V and 6 from J; bases not matched to a gene: 3. For the CDR3, the DNA is TGTGCCAGCACCGGGACAGTTAATTCACCCCTCCACTTT. It specifies CASTGTVNSPLHF.

This clone was seen a few times. The V and J genes are TRBV27 and TRBJ1-2, with 7 bases that match TRBD1. The germline V gene has CDR1 MNHEY and CDR2 SMNVEV (reference sequence). This CDR3 spans 16 amino acids. V gave up 5 bases and J gave up 0 bases; unmatched junction bases: 9. DNA of the CDR3: TGTGCCAGCAGTCACCAGGGGACAGACCCTAACTATGGCTACACCTTC. Encoded protein: CASSHQGTDPNYGYTF.

The rearrangement uses TRBV7-2 and TRBJ2-4; TRBD2 matches 14 bases. Trimming removed 5 bases from V and 1 base from J; junction bases left unmatched: 10. In germline, CDR1 is SGHTA, CDR2 FQGNSA. This CDR3 has 19 amino acids. The CDR3 region is CASSVVSGTSGGAKNIQYF. CDR3 nucleotide sequence: TGTGCCAGCAGCGTAGTATCCGGGACTAGCGGGGGCGCCAAAAACATTCAGTACTTC.

The V and J genes are TRBV6-6 and TRBJ2-3; D is possibly TRBD2 (6 bases). V was cut by 10 bases and J by 6 bases, with 14 bases left in between. The germline gives CDR1 MNHNY, CDR2 SVGAGI (reference sequence). The CDR3 sequence is 12 residues long. The CDR3 bases are TGTGCCACCCGGGAGTCCCTGGATACGCAGTATTTT. Its translation: CATRESLDTQYF.

This chain links TRBV27 with TRBJ1-1; unclear D gene. CDR3 length: 14 residues. Trimming left V 8 bases short and J 1 base short, with 14 bases between. Germline-derived CDR1 and CDR2 are MNHEY and SMNVEV (reference sequence). The CDR3 spells CASLAFNRNTEAFF. CDR3 DNA sequence: TGTGCCAGCCTTGCCTTTAACAGGAACACTGAAGCTTTCTTT.

This chain joins TRBV14 and TRBJ1-2; perhaps TRBD1 as D (6 bases). This CDR3 contains 15 residues. The germline CDR1 and CDR2 sequences are SGHDN and FVKESK. V gave up 0 bases and J gave up 7 bases, with 15 bases separating them. The CDR3 DNA follows: TGTGCCAGCAGCCAAGATACCGGATTCAGGGGTGGCTACACCTTC. Its protein is CASSQDTGFRGGYTF.

This chain links TRBV2 with TRBJ2-7, with TRBD1 matching over 8 bases. This CDR3 has 15 residues. Looked up from germline, CDR1 is SNHLY and CDR2 is FYNNEI. V lost 6 bases, J lost 2 bases, and 9 bases stayed unmatched. CDR3 DNA: TGTGCCAGCAGGGTGGACAGGGAAAGGACCTACGAGCAGTACTTC. Translation gives CASRVDRERTYEQYF.